A single sample is the source of the 25 T cell receptor beta chains below, sequenced in a study of Ad26.COV2.S vaccination and SARS-CoV-2 variants. Treatment indicated: about 20 received Ad26.COV2.S at low or high dose, single or two shots; a few received placebo; per-sample allocation not given. It was on day 63 after the first vaccine or placebo injection that samples were taken. Measured with immunoSEQ multiplex PCR; TCRdb has only the in-frame clones, and not every one. This sample has 350,000 to 450,000 clones; around nine tenths occur once, and the top ten carry over 1.5%. The sample here was peripheral blood, taken in a trial of Ad26.COV2.S vaccine versus placebo. These receptors were collected from a person between 18 and 65 years old who received the Ad26.COV2.S COVID-19 vaccine or a placebo.

The J gene is TRBJ1-3, the V gene TRBV5-1, with unresolved D. The CDR3 is 15 residues long. The ends were cut back, 0 bases at V and 0 bases at J, with 7 bases in the middle. The germline gives CDR1 SGHRS, CDR2 YFSETQ. The CDR3 DNA is TGCGCCAGCAGCTTGGACGGTCGCTCTGGAAACACCATATATTTT. Translating it yields CASSLDGRSGNTIYF.

In its sample, this clone was seen once. The chain carries TRBV19 and TRBJ2-1; D is unresolved. The germline CDR1 and CDR2 sequences are LNHDA and SQIVND (reference sequence). The CDR3 covers 13 residues. Trimming took 1 base from V and 3 from J, leaving 4 bases between them. CDR3 loop: CASSIGDYNEQFF. In nucleotides, the CDR3 is TGTGCCAGTAGTATAGGGGACTACAATGAGCAGTTCTTC. The full variable domain, its missing parts supplied by reference TRBV19 and TRBJ2-1, is DGGITQSPKYLFRKEGQNVTLSCEQNLNHDAMYWYRQDPGQGLRLIYYSQIVNDFQKGDIAEGYSVSREKKESFPLTVTSAQKNPTAFYLCASSIGDYNEQFFGPGTRLTVL.

This chain uses TRBV7-9 with TRBJ2-7, with a weak D call TRBD1 (6 bases). With 4 bases removed from V and 2 bases from J, the gap between germline ends came to 15 bases. CDR1 is SEHNR and CDR2 is FQNEAQ in the germline V gene (reference sequence). This CDR3 region has 15 residues. The CDR3 coding sequence is TGTGCCAGCAGCTCACAGGGTCGAAGGGCCTACGAGCAGTACTTC. Its protein product is CASSSQGRRAYEQYF.

The chain employs TRBV11-3 and TRBJ2-1; 12 positions agree with TRBD2. The CDR3 has 19 residues. The germline V gene has CDR1 SGHNT and CDR2 YENEEA. After removal of 0 bases from V and 3 bases from J, the junction contained 9 bases not matched to a gene. CDR3 sequence (DNA): TGTGCCAGCAGCTTAGAGGGACAGATGGGACTAGCGGGCTACAATGAGCAGTTCTTC. Translating it yields CASSLEGQMGLAGYNEQFF.

The chain joins TRBV7-9 to TRBJ1-1, with D possibly TRBD1 on 5 matching bases. CDR1 is SEHNR, CDR2 FQNEAQ, per germline (reference sequence). The CDR3 extends over 14 amino acids. V was cut by 5 bases and J by 1 base, with 11 bases left in between. The CDR3 loop is CASSAFGGNTEAFF. The CDR3 DNA reads TGTGCCAGCAGCGCTTTCGGGGGGAACACTGAAGCTTTCTTT.

The rearrangement joins TRBV28 to TRBJ1-1; D not resolved. The CDR3 has 13 amino acids. CDR1 and CDR2 (germline): MDHEN, SYDVKM. V dropped 6 bases and J dropped 4 bases, with 12 bases sitting between them. CDR3 sequence: CASRPSGRTEAFF. The DNA of the CDR3 is TGTGCCAGCAGACCCTCCGGGCGCACTGAAGCTTTCTTT.

This clone has a handful of counts. V and J are TRBV18 and TRBJ1-5, with 7 nucleotides matching TRBD1. Germline V CDR1 and CDR2: KGHSH, LQKENI. The V segment lost 4 bases and the J segment 2 bases; nucleotides outside the gene matches: 8. There are 16 residues in the CDR3. The CDR3 protein is CASSLKTGRGNQPQHF. In nucleotides, the CDR3 is TGTGCCAGCTCACTCAAGACAGGGAGGGGCAATCAGCCCCAGCATTTT. Full variable domain (missing parts from reference TRBV18 and TRBJ1-5): NAGVMQNPRHLVRRRGQEARLRCSPMKGHSHVYWYRQLPEEGLKFMVYLQKENIIDESGMPKERFSAEFPKEGPSILRIQQVVRGDSAAYFCASSLKTGRGNQPQHFGDGTRLSIL.

V usage is TRBV2 and J usage is TRBJ1-2; D gene uncertain. V lost 6 bases and J 8 bases, leaving 22 bases between the germline ends. The CDR3 runs to 15 residues. Germline V lookup: CDR1 SNHLY, CDR2 FYNNEI. Written as DNA, the CDR3 is TGTGCCAGCAGCCCCCTCTATGACCAACAAGGGGGCTACACCTTC. Residues: CASSPLYDQQGGYTF. The complete variable domain, with remaining parts taken from reference TRBV2 and TRBJ1-2, reads EPEVTQTPSHQVTQMGQEVILRCVPISNHLYFYWYRQILGQKVEFLVSFYNNEISEKSEIFDDQFSVERPDGSNFTLKIRSTKLEDSAMYFCASSPLYDQQGGYTFGSGTRLTVV.

The V gene is TRBV7-3, the J gene TRBJ2-2, with D possibly matching TRBD1 (6 bases). This CDR3 region has 13 residues. V was shortened by 4 bases and J by 7 bases, with 10 bases between the two germline ends. CDR1 and CDR2 from the germline V gene are SGHTA and FQGTGA. The CDR3 DNA is TGTGCCAGCAGCTCTCAGGGGAACGGGGAGCTGTTTTTT. This codes for CASSSQGNGELFF. Drawing the rest from reference TRBV7-3 and TRBJ2-2, the complete variable domain is GAGVSQTPSNKVTEKGKYVELRCDPISGHTALYWYRQSLGQGPEFLIYFQGTGAADDSGLPNDRFFAVRPEGSVSTLKIQRTERGDSAVYLCASSSQGNGELFFGEGSRLTVL.

The V gene is TRBV10-2, the J gene TRBJ1-6; TRBD1 agrees at 7 bases. This CDR3 is 14 amino acids long. Germline trimming cut 8 bases from V and 3 bases from J; bases unmatched to any gene: 4. CDR1 WSHSY and CDR2 SAAADI come from the germline V gene. In DNA form, the CDR3 reads TGCGCCAGCCGGGGGGACAGCTATAATTCACCCCTCCACTTT. As protein: CASRGDSYNSPLHF.

This chain connects TRBV5-1 to TRBJ2-3; TRBD2 agrees at 7 bases. V trimming: 4 bases; J trimming: 5 bases; junction bases outside the gene matches: 13. The CDR3 has 16 amino acids. In germline, CDR1 is SGHRS, CDR2 YFSETQ. The CDR3 is CASSQLKAGFGDTQYF. Written as DNA, the CDR3 is TGCGCCAGCAGCCAGCTGAAAGCGGGATTTGGAGATACGCAGTATTTT.

The chain uses TRBV28 and TRBJ1-2; 8 bases map to TRBD1. This CDR3 contains 14 residues. CDR1 and CDR2 from the germline V gene are MDHEN and SYDVKM. The J segment lost 4 bases and the V segment lost 5 bases, leaving 6 bases of the junction unmatched. The CDR3 DNA follows: TGTGCCAGCAGTAGATCAGGGGGCGTCTATGGCTACACCTTC. It is translated as CASSRSGGVYGYTF.

This clone has only a few counts. The chain uses TRBV30 and TRBJ1-2, with D perhaps matching TRBD1 (5 bases). Germline CDR1 GTSNPN, CDR2 SVGIG (reference sequence). Deletions cut 3 bases from V and 2 bases from J, with 16 bases between. The CDR3 runs to 15 residues. The CDR3 bases are TGTGCCTGGAGCGGATTAGACAGAATGAACTATGGCTACACCTTC. This encodes CAWSGLDRMNYGYTF.

This chain connects TRBV11-3 to TRBJ2-2; 7 nucleotides agree with TRBD1. V was clipped by 3 bases and J by 6 bases; unmatched bases: 7. The V gene's germline CDR1 is SGHNT and CDR2 YENEEA. The CDR3 extends over 15 amino acids. CDR3 coding DNA: TGTGCCAGCAGCTTTCGGCAGGGGGTAGCCGGGGAGCTGTTTTTT. Its protein product is CASSFRQGVAGELFF.

The V call is TRBV7-9, the J call TRBJ2-3; 7 bases line up with TRBD2. V lost 2 bases, J lost 5 bases, and 10 bases stayed unmatched. Looked up from germline, CDR1 is SEHNR and CDR2 is FQNEAQ (reference sequence). The CDR3 sequence is 16 residues long. In DNA, the CDR3 is TGTGCCAGCAGCTTAAGGTCACGGGAGGTGGTAGATACGCAGTATTTT. This encodes CASSLRSREVVDTQYF.

In this sample, this clone turned up once. The chain carries TRBV2 and TRBJ2-5, with 12 bases identical to TRBD2. The ends lost 5 bases at V and 0 bases at J; junction bases unmatched: 7. This CDR3 is built from 17 residues. CDR1 and CDR2 (germline): SNHLY, FYNNEI. The CDR3 region has the DNA TGTGCCAGCAGTCCTAGCGGGAGGGCCTCGGACCAAGAGACCCAGTACTTC. Its protein product is CASSPSGRASDQETQYF.

The chain employs TRBV2 and TRBJ1-4; 9 bases map to TRBD1. The CDR3 spans 15 residues. From germline, CDR1 is SNHLY and CDR2 FYNNEI. V shed 7 bases and J 5 bases; nucleotides not matched to a gene: 8. The CDR3 bases are TGTGCCAGCACCGATGTGGACAGGGGCAATGAAAAACTGTTTTTT. This sequence encodes CASTDVDRGNEKLFF.

This clone is a singleton in its sample. The chain uses TRBV18 and TRBJ1-4; TRBD1 is a possible D gene (5 bases). Germline CDR1 is KGHSH and CDR2 is LQKENI. The CDR3 is 16 amino acids. V was shortened by 4 bases and J by 0 bases, with 12 bases between the two germline ends. The CDR3 region is CASSQNMGATNEKLFF. The CDR3, as DNA: TGTGCCAGCTCACAGAATATGGGGGCAACTAATGAAAAACTGTTTTTT.

The rearrangement links TRBV27 to TRBJ2-1, with 10 bases aligning to TRBD2. The CDR3 is 15 residues long. Trimming removed 4 bases from V and 7 bases from J; junction bases left unmatched: 7. Looked up from germline, CDR1 is MNHEY and CDR2 is SMNVEV (reference sequence). In nucleotides, the CDR3 is TGTGCCAGCAGTTCACCTAGCGGGAGAGAAAATGAGCAGTTCTTC. Its protein is CASSSPSGRENEQFF.

V usage is TRBV5-1 and J usage is TRBJ1-5, with unresolved D. Germline V gives CDR1 SGHRS, CDR2 YFSETQ. The CDR3 totals 13 residues. Trimming stripped 0 bases from V and 4 bases from J, with 5 bases between. The CDR3 sequence is CASSLDVNQPQHF. The CDR3 DNA reads TGCGCCAGCAGCTTGGATGTAAATCAGCCCCAGCATTTT.

This chain uses TRBV7-9 with TRBJ2-3, with 7 bases that match TRBD2. The trim removed 2 bases at V and 2 bases at J, leaving 10 bases unmatched. Germline lookup yields CDR1 SEHNR and CDR2 FQNEAQ (reference sequence). The CDR3 extends over 17 amino acids. The CDR3 spells CASSLFTSGVFTDTQYF. The CDR3 coding sequence is TGTGCCAGCAGCTTATTTACCAGCGGGGTCTTCACAGATACGCAGTATTTT.

The chain combines TRBV12-3 or TRBV12-4 with TRBJ1-2; D gene ambiguous. This CDR3 spans 13 amino acids. The V and J ends lost 6 bases and 4 bases respectively, with 12 bases between them. Written as DNA, the CDR3 is TGTGCCAGCAGCCCTGGGATGGGCTATGGCTACACCTTC. Encoded protein: CASSPGMGYGYTF.

The chain uses TRBV24-1 and TRBJ2-7; 7 bases line up with TRBD1. The V gene's germline CDR1 is KGHDR and CDR2 SFDVKD. J was trimmed by 6 bases and V by 4 bases; bases with no gene match: 8. CDR3 length: 14 amino acids. In DNA form, the CDR3 reads TGTGCCACCAGTGACCCAGGGGGAACGGGCGAGCAGTACTTC. Translating gives CATSDPGGTGEQYF.

The chain links TRBV7-6 to TRBJ2-7, with TRBD2 matching 10 bases. The CDR3 runs 17 residues. The germline V gene has CDR1 SGHVS and CDR2 FNYEAQ. The V segment lost 0 bases and the J segment 2 bases; nucleotides outside the gene matches: 7. CDR3 residues: CASSLASASGRPYEQYF. CDR3 nucleotide sequence: TGTGCCAGCAGCTTAGCGTCGGCTAGCGGGAGACCCTACGAGCAGTACTTC.

The table lists this clone with a count of one. Compared with germline, one end of the junction differs, possibly owing to a read error. In DNA form, the CDR3 reads TGTGCCAGCAGCGAAGGGAGGTTCATGAACACTGAAGCTTTCTTT. Translated: CASSEGRFMNTEAFF. This chain uses TRBV6-1 with TRBJ1-1; D is undetermined. CDR1 and CDR2 from the germline V gene are MNHNS and SASEGT. The CDR3 has 15 residues.